This T cell receptor (beta chain) was retrieved from a study of T cells in tuberculosis. CDR3 length: 15 amino acids. Germline trimming cut 5 bases from V and 2 bases from J; bases unmatched to any gene: 4. Germline values: CDR1 SGHRS, CDR2 YFSETQ. Produced via immunoSEQ multiplex PCR; TCRdb's table is partial and in-frame only. Found here are roughly 34,000 clones, 85% to 95% of them singletons; the top ten hold around 7.7%. This TCR came from a donor aged 10 to 29 with latent tuberculosis or without tuberculosis infection. Some clones in this sample may be carry-over from other donors' samples. What was sequenced was PBMCs. This sequence joins TRBV5-1 and TRBJ1-3; 10 bases are shared with TRBD1. In DNA form, the CDR3 reads TGCGCCAGCAGTAAGACAGGGGGCACTGGAAACACCATATATTTT. It yields the protein CASSKTGGTGNTIYF.